This T cell receptor beta chain was profiled in a study of blood T cell repertoires in COVID-19. Study-wide background: All recovered Cohort 3 donors got two negative PCRs, got clearance, or saw symptom resolution. The analysed material was cDNA or gDNA that came from T cells, B-cell-depleted T cells, or PBMCs.

The sample holds one count of this clone. The assay was immunoSEQ multiplex PCR, and TCRdb's table has in-frame clones only and misses some. The table lists around 300,000 clones, about 88% of them singletons. The V gene end was trimmed by 2 bases and the J gene end by 7 bases; junction bases not matched to a gene: 11. Germline V gene lookup returns CDR1 KGHSH and CDR2 LQKENI. This CDR3 contains 15 residues. J is TRBJ2-7 and V is TRBV18, with 7 bases fitting TRBD2. This receptor was identified in a woman aged 60-75 years in a cohort exposed to, infected with or recovered from COVID-19 (not recorded which). Source material: PBMCs or T cells enriched from blood (not recorded which). DNA of the CDR3: TGTGCCAGCTCACCATACACGGGACTACTTGGTGAGCAGTACTTC. Protein sequence: CASSPYTGLLGEQYF.